The clone carrying this TCR beta chain turned up a few times. Its antigen is still unknown. This entry belongs to a study of metastatic and nonmetastatic thyroid tumors. For the study at large: From malignant and benign thyroid patients, repertoires in blood and in tumor or nodule tissue were compared. Study results and limitations: TCR beta diversity was reportedly significantly higher in malignant thyroid tumors than benign nodules, in blood and tumor.

Authors' data handling: The study built a papillary thyroid cancer distant-metastasis classifier from CDR3 differences across clinicopathological groups. TCRdb re-clonotyped the PCR reads through MiXCR. These V and J calls rely on TCRdb rather than the paper's analysis. The table includes some 46,000 clones, about 22% detected once. The entire patient cohort was treatment-naive prior to thyroid surgery. CDR1 is MRHNA, CDR2 SNTAGT, per germline. Trimming at V came to 5 bases and at J to 4 bases, leaving 8 bases not matched to a gene. This CDR3 has 15 residues. Sequenced sample: blood. The V and J genes are TRBV6-4 and TRBJ2-3; 8 bases align to TRBD2. This receptor was taken from a male donor with papillary thyroid cancer or a benign thyroid nodule (not recorded which). Some clones in this sample may be carry-over from other donors' samples. CDR3 sequence: CASSTGTSESDTQYF. DNA for the CDR3: TGTGCCAGCAGTACCGGGACTAGTGAATCAGATACGCAGTATTTT.